These T cell receptor beta chains were read from a single sample in a study of T cell repertoires in aging, cancer and after chemotherapy. One entry per CDR3 protein, called by TCRdb with MiXCR from the multiplex PCR reads. The sample lists more than 3,000 distinct CDR3 sequences; approximately 46% were seen once. The source material was blood. The receptor source for this set is a human donor with a solid tumor. Both conserved end residues are part of each CDR3. The D gene is left open where the match is weak. Clone size, where shown, is once, few, many, or a class for clones that have expanded.

clone_size | d_call | j_call | v_call | cdr3_nt | cdr3_aa
few | NA | TRBJ2-5 | TRBV6-6 | TGTGCCAGCAGTTACTCGGGGGACATTCCGTCCCAAAAGTACTTC | CASSYSGDIPSQKYF
NA | TRBD2 | TRBJ2-7 | TRBV7-9 | TGTGCCAGCAGCTTATGGACTAGCTACGAGCAGTACTTC | CASSLWTSYEQYF
NA | NA | TRBJ2-1 | TRBV7-6 | TGTGCCAGCAGCTTAGCGGGCTGGGGGAATGAGCAGTTCTTC | CASSLAGWGNEQFF
NA | TRBD2 | TRBJ2-5 | TRBV30 | TGTGCCTGGAGAAGTCGGATTAGCGGGAGGGGGGAGACCCAGTACTTC | CAWRSRISGRGETQYF
NA | NA | TRBJ2-7 | TRBV5-1 | TGCGCCAGCAGCACAACAGGGAGATCCTACGAGCAGTACTTC | CASSTTGRSYEQYF
NA | TRBD2 | TRBJ2-3 | TRBV20-1 | TGCAGTGCTAGCACTAGCGGACGCACAGATACGCAGTATTTT | CSASTSGRTDTQYF
once | NA | TRBJ2-1 | TRBV5-1 | TGCGCCAGCAGCTCACTTAGATACAATGAGCAGTTCTTC | CASSSLRYNEQFF
large | NA | TRBJ2-1 | TRBV6-5 | TGTGCCAGCAGTTCCCGAGGCTCCAATGAGCAGTTCTTC | CASSSRGSNEQFF
NA | NA | TRBJ2-3 | TRBV5-5 | TGTGCCAGCAGCTTTCGTGGTGGCACAGATACGCAGTATTTT | CASSFRGGTDTQYF
few | NA | TRBJ2-3 | TRBV20-1 | TGCAGTGCTATGGATTTCGGAGGTACAGATACGCAGTATTTT | CSAMDFGGTDTQYF
NA | NA | TRBJ2-1 | TRBV10-3 | TGTGCCATCAGTCCAGTGGGGCCCAGCTCCTACAATGAGCAGTTCTTC | CAISPVGPSSYNEQFF
NA | NA | TRBJ1-2 | TRBV30 | TGTGCGTCGGGGCGGCAGCTGGGCAACTATGGCTACACCTTC | CASGRQLGNYGYTF